This entry describes one T cell receptor beta chain. These data originate in a study of Graves' ophthalmopathy and Graves' hyperthyroidism. RNA transcripts were the template, and TCR beta CDR3 regions were amplified from them. Amplification began with first-round RT-PCR using HTBI primers, then second-round multiplex PCR was performed. Each CDR3 protein is one row after TCRdb ran MiXCR on the multiplex PCR reads. The sample contains more than 550,000 distinct CDR3 sequences, approximately 39% of which appear only once. Germline V gene sequence: CDR1 SGHRS, CDR2 YFSETQ. V gave up 4 bases and J gave up 6 bases, with 8 bases separating them. The CDR3 length is 12 residues.

Material: peripheral blood. The receptor's source is an adult man with Graves' ophthalmopathy. The chain is built from TRBV5-1 and TRBJ2-1; D perhaps matches TRBD2 (5 bases). The CDR3 loop is CASSDYTNEQFF. The CDR3, as DNA: TGCGCCAGCAGCGACTACACCAATGAGCAGTTCTTC.